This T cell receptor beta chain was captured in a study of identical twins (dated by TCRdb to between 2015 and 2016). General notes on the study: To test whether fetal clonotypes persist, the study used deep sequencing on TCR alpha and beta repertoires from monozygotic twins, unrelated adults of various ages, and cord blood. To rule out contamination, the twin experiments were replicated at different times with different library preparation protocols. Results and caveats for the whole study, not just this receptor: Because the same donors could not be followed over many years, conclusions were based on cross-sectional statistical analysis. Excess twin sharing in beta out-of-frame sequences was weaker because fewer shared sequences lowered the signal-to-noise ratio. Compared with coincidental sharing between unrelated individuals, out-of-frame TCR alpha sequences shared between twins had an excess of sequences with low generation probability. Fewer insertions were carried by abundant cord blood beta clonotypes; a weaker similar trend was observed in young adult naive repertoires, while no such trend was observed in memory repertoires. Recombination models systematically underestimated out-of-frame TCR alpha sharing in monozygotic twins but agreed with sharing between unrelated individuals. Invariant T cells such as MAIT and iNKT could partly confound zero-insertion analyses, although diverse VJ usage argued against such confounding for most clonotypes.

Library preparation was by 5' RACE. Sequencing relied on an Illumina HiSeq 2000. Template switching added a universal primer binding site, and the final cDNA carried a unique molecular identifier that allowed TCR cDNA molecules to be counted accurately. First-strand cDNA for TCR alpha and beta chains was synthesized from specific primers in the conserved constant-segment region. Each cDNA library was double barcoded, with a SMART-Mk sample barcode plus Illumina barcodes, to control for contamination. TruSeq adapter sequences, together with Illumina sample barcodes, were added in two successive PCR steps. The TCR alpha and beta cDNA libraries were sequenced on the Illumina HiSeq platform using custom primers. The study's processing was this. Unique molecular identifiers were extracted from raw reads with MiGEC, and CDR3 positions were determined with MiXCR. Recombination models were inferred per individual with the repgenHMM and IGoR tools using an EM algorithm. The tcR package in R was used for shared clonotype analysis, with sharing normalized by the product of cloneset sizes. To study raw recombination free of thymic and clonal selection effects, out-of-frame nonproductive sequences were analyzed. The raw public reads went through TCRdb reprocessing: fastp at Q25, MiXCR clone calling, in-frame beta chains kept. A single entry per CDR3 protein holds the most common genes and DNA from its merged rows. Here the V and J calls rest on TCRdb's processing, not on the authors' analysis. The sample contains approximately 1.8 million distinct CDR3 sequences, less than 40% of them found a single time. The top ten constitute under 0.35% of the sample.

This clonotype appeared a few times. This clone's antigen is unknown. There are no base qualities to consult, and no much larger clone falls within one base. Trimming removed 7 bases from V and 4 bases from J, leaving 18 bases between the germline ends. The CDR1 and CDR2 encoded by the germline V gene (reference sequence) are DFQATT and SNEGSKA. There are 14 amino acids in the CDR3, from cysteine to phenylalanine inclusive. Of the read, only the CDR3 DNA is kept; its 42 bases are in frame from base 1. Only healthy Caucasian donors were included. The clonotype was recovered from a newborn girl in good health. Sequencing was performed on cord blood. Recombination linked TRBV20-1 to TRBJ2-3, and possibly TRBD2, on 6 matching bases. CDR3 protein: CSVRTNLYADTQYF. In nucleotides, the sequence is TGCAGTGTCCGGACTAACCTTTATGCAGATACGCAGTATTTT.